Detailed here is one T cell receptor (beta chain). As yet, its antigen is unknown. The record originates from a study of T cells after yellow fever vaccination. Study summary: Each low-cell-number fraction was prepared by means of SMART-Seq v4 Ultra Low Input.

Trimming pared 2 bases from V and 8 bases from J, leaving 7 bases between. Germline CDR1 SGHRS, CDR2 YFSETQ. The CDR3 has 12 residues. Broader study findings: Reappearing after the booster were most of the clones from primary vaccination (about 96% CD4, 88% CD8).

UMIs and a universal primer site were added when TCR cDNA was made by 5'RACE template switching. TCRdb reanalysed the 5' RACE reads using MiXCR and keeps one entry per CDR3 protein. The sample holds under 400,000 distinct CDR3 sequences, 11% seen once. The clonotype originates from a man in his late teens or twenties who received the YFV17D yellow fever vaccine. Here the sequenced sample was PBMCs, taken on the day of the first yellow fever vaccination. This chain links TRBV5-1 with TRBJ1-4; D uncertain. The CDR3 reads CASSLYGEKLFF. Here the CDR3 DNA reads TGCGCCAGCAGCTTATATGGGGAAAAACTGTTTTTT.